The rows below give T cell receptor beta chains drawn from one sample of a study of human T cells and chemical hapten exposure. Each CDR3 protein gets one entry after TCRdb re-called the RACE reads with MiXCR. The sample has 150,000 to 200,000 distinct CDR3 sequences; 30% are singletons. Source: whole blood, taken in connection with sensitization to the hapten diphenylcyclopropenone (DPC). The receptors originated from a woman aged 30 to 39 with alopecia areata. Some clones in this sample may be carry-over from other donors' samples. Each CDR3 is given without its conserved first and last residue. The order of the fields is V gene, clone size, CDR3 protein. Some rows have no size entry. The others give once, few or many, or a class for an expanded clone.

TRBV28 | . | ASSFRGGRQY
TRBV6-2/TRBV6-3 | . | ASSYSTRQRGTDTQY
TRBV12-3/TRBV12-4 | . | ASSLGHRYEQY
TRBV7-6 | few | ASSLRTDSYGYT
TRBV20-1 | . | SAIEANYGYT
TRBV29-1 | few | SVEDRGPRETQY
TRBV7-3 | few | ASSYSSRYTGELF
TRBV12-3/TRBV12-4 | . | ASGLRGGRRQETQY
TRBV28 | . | ASRRDRVVHEQY
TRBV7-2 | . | ASSPPGQGRNTEAF
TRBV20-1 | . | SASKAISSTDTQY
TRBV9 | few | ASSVGAGGNSGNTIY
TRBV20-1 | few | SANSFGGAETQY
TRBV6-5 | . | ASSYEANSPLH
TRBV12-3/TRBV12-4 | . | ASSLVPGMYGYT
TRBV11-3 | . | ASSPVGGRSSTEAF
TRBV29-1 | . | SVAQTGYSYEQY
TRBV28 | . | ASIENGHTDTQY
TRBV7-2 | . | ASSARELAKNIQY
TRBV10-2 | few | ASSEPGGMTEAF
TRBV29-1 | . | SVAKDRGDEKLF
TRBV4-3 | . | ASSQDSTQGGEGQF
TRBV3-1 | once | ASSHRSGRQETQY
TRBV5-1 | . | ASSWGTEIMNTEAF
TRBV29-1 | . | SSDRDRGRDTQY
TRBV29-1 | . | SVGTFVGGEQF
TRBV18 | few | ASSPNGDGMGLIQY
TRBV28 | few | ASDNGGSGANVLT
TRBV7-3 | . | ASSLTGRVRYQETQY
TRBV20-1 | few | SGAPGSNQPQH
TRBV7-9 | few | ASSRHGTSGVHNEQF
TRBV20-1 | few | SARGALSGGSTGELF
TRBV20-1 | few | SLAGGPSNEQF
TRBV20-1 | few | SARDGGATWGQPQH
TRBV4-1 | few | ASSQDWTNYGYT
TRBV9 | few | ASSVGATRLNEKLF
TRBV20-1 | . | SAGGPTHEKLF
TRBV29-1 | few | SVGEEGLLYEQY
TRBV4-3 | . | ASSPLVQEGEQF
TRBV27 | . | ASSRNPVRLTGELF
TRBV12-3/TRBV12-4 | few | ASSFRGKETQY
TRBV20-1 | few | SARDPGSNQPQH
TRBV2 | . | ASTRVGGHTGELF
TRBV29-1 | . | SVERGANYGYT
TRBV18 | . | ASSPDQSEEQF
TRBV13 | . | ASSLMGQGVSYEQY
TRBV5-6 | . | ASSLDRRMNTEAF
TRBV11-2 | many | ASSHLGQYGYT
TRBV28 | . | ASSAPASWY
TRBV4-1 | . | ASRSDRDPSPLH
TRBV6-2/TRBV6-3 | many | ASSSSQYSTDTQY
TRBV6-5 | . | ASSPDRARDEQF
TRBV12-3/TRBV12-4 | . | ASSPRPRDEQF
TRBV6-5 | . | ASSYSGDRSPLH
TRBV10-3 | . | AISPVAGTYEQY
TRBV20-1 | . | SANPYAGGASSYNEQF
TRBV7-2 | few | ASCRGGAETQY
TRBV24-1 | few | ATSVGVGNQPQH
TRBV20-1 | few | SANPGATDHSNQPQH